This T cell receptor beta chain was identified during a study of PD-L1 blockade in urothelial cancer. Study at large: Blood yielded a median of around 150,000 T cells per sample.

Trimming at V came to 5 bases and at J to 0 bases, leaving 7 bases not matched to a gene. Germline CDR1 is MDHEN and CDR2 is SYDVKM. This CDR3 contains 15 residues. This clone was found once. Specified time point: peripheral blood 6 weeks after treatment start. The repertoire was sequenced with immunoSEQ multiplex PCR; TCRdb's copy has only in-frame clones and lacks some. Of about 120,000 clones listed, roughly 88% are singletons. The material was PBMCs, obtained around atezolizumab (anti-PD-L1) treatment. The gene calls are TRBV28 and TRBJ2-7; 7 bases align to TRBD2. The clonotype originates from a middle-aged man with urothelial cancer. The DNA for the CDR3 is TGTGCCAGCAGTAGCAGGGACTATCCCTCCTACGAGCAGTACTTC. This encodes CASSSRDYPSYEQYF.